This is a list of T cell receptor beta chains from one sample in a study of blood T cell repertoires in COVID-19. Only in-frame clones appear in the TCRdb table, and some are missing; sequencing was by immunoSEQ multiplex PCR. This sample yields roughly 120,000 clones, of which 85% are seen a single time; approximately 13% belongs to the top ten. Sample: peripheral blood. Receptor source: a human donor in a cohort sampled during active COVID-19. CDR3s include the opening cysteine and the closing phenylalanine or tryptophan. A D gene is named only where the DNA matches it firmly. Size is omitted from some rows. Given values are once, few, many or a class for expanded clones.

D: -
size: -
V: TRBV5-1
J: TRBJ2-2
DNA: TGCGCCAGCCGGAGATGGACAGAGAACACCGGGGAGCTGTTTTTT
CDR3: CASRRWTENTGELFF

D: TRBD1
size: -
V: TRBV6-2/TRBV6-3
J: TRBJ2-7
DNA: TGTGCCAGCAGTACCCCCGGGACAGGGAACTACGAGCAGTACTTC
CDR3: CASSTPGTGNYEQYF

D: -
size: -
V: TRBV3-1/TRBV3-2
J: TRBJ1-1
DNA: TGTGCCAGCAGCCAAGAATCACTTAAGAACACTGAAGCTTTCTTT
CDR3: CASSQESLKNTEAFF

D: TRBD1
size: -
V: TRBV6-6
J: TRBJ1-4
DNA: TGTGCCAGCAGGGCGACAGGGGGCACGGAAAAACTGTTTTTT
CDR3: CASRATGGTEKLFF

D: TRBD2
size: few
V: TRBV10-2
J: TRBJ2-3
DNA: TGCGCCAGCAGTGATTCGAGCGGGGGGGCCCCAGATACGCAGTATTTT
CDR3: CASSDSSGGAPDTQYF

D: -
size: -
V: TRBV6-5
J: TRBJ2-7
DNA: TGTGCCAGCAGCCCCTTGGGGCAGTTTGTATACGAGCAGTACTTC
CDR3: CASSPLGQFVYEQYF

D: TRBD1
size: -
V: TRBV24-1
J: TRBJ2-3
DNA: TGTGCCACCAGAGGACAGGGAATAGGTGGAGATACGCAGTATTTT
CDR3: CATRGQGIGGDTQYF

D: -
size: -
V: TRBV4-3
J: TRBJ1-4
DNA: TGCGCCAGCAGCCATGGGACTCCCAAAGGGAAACTGTTTTTT
CDR3: CASSHGTPKGKLFF

D: TRBD2
size: -
V: TRBV6-2/TRBV6-3
J: TRBJ2-5
DNA: TGTGCCAGCAGTTACTCTAGCGGGGGAGAAGAGACCCAGTACTTC
CDR3: CASSYSSGGEETQYF

D: -
size: -
V: TRBV2
J: TRBJ2-3
DNA: TGTGCCAGCACAGACGGACAGTTCACAGATACGCAGTATTTT
CDR3: CASTDGQFTDTQYF

D: -
size: -
V: TRBV28
J: TRBJ1-2
DNA: TGTGCCAGCAGTGATTATATGGCCCCGCGGGGCGATGAATATGGCTACACCTTC
CDR3: CASSDYMAPRGDEYGYTF

D: -
size: once
V: TRBV5-3
J: TRBJ2-4
DNA: TGTGCCAGAAGTCAAGCCAAAAACATTCAGTACTTC
CDR3: CARSQAKNIQYF

D: TRBD1
size: -
V: TRBV2
J: TRBJ2-1
DNA: TGTGCCAGCAGTGCGGACAGGGGGCGCCTCAATGAGCAGTTCTTC
CDR3: CASSADRGRLNEQFF

D: -
size: -
V: TRBV12-3/TRBV12-4
J: TRBJ1-1
DNA: TGTGCCAGCAGTTTCGTTCACTATGAAGCTTTCTTT
CDR3: CASSFVHYEAFF